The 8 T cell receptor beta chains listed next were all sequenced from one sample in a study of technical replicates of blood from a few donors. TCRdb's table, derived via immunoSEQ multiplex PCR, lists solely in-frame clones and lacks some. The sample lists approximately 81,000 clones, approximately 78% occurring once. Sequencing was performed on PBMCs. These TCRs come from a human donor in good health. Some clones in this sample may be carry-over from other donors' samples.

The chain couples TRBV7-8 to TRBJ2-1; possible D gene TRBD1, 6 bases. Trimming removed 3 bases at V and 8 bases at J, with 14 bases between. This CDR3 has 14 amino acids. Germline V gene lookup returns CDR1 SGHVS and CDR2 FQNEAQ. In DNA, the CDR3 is TGTGCCAGCAGCTTCTGGCAGGGGTATGATGAGCAGTTCTTC. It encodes CASSFWQGYDEQFF.

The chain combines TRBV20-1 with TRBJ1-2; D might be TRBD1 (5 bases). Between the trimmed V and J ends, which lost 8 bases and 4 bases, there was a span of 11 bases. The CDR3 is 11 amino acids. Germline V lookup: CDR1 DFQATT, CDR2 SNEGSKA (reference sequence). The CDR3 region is CSFGGVYGYTF. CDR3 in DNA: TGCAGTTTCGGGGGGGTCTATGGCTACACCTTC.

Written as DNA, the CDR3 is TGTGCCAGCAGCGTAGATCCGGACAGGGGAGGCGAGCAGTACTTC. Amino acid sequence: CASSVDPDRGGEQYF. The V and J genes are TRBV9 and TRBJ2-7, with TRBD1 identical over 9 bases. CDR3 length: 15 residues. The V gene's germline CDR1 is SGDLS and CDR2 YYNGEE. Unmatched junction bases numbered 7, after V lost 0 bases and J lost 6 bases.

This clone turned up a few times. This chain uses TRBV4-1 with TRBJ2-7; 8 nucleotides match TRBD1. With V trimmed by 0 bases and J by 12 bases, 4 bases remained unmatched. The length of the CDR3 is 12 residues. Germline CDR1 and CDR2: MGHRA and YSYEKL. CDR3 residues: CASSQDRDRLYF. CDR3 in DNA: TGCGCCAGCAGCCAAGACCGGGACAGGCTGTACTTC.

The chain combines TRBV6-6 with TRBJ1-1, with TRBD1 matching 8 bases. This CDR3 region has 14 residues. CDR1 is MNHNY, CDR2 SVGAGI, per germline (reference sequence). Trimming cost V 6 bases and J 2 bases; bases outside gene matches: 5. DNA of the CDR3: TGTGCCAGCAGCACAGGACAGGGAAACACTGAAGCTTTCTTT. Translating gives CASSTGQGNTEAFF.

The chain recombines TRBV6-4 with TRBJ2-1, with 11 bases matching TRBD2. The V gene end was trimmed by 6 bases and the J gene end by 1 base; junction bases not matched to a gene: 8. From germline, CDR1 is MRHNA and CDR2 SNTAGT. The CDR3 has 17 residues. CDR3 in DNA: TGTGCCAGCAGCCCCACTAGCGGGAGTTTTTCCTACAATGAGCAGTTCTTC. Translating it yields CASSPTSGSFSYNEQFF.

CDR3 loop: CASSEPGQGHEQFF. The DNA of the CDR3 is TGTGCCAGCAGTGAACCAGGACAGGGCCATGAGCAGTTCTTC. This chain joins TRBV25-1 and TRBJ2-1; 8 bases fit TRBD1. CDR3 length: 14 residues. Germline V gene data show CDR1 as MGHDK and CDR2 as SYGVNS. The V and J ends lost 2 bases and 8 bases, in that order; junction bases with no gene match: 5.

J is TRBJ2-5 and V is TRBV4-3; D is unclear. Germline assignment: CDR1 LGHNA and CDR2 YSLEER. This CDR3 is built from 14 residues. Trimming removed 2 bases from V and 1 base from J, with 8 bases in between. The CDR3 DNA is TGCGCCAGCAGCCAAACGGTAGCCCAAGAGACCCAGTACTTC. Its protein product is CASSQTVAQETQYF.